The 2 T cell receptor beta chains below were found in one sample sequenced in a study of T cells in Graves' hyperthyroidism and ophthalmopathy. RNA transcripts yielded amplified TCR beta CDR3 regions. HTBI primers were used for first-round RT-PCR of the TCR CDR3. From the multiplex PCR reads, TCRdb called clonotypes with MiXCR, one entry per CDR3 protein. The repertoire consists of approximately 640,000 distinct CDR3 sequences, with 15% to 20% occurring once and the leading ten covering 15%. The sample was blood. The receptors come from a man aged 45-65 years with Graves' hyperthyroidism.

This clonotype was found many times. The V call is TRBV3-1, the J call TRBJ1-1, with D unclear. The CDR3 has 15 residues. Germline V gives CDR1 LGHDT, CDR2 YNNKEL (reference sequence). Deletions cut 4 bases from V and 0 bases from J, with 12 bases between. CDR3 sequence: CASSPLRELNTEAFF. CDR3 coding DNA: TGTGCCAGCAGCCCCCTGAGGGAACTGAACACTGAAGCTTTCTTT.

This clonotype has ten or more counts. The gene calls are TRBV27 and TRBJ1-2, with 7 bases fitting TRBD1. There are 13 residues in the CDR3. The germline V gene has CDR1 MNHEY and CDR2 SMNVEV (reference sequence). Losses at the gene ends were 2 bases for V and 3 bases for J; bases not matched to a gene: 0. The CDR3 DNA reads as TGTGCCAGCAGTTTAAGGGGGCACTATGGCTACACCTTC. This gives the protein CASSLRGHYGYTF.